This T cell receptor (beta chain) was sequenced for a study of blood T cell repertoires in COVID-19. The wider study: Sites across the United States, Italy and Spain contributed samples from acute and convalescent COVID-19.

This clone appeared a few times. Trimming stripped 6 bases from V and 4 bases from J, with 9 bases between. CDR1 and CDR2 from the germline V gene are LNHDA and SQIVND (reference sequence). The CDR3 is 12 residues long. Generated by immunoSEQ multiplex PCR, the TCRdb table keeps only in-frame clones and is missing some. The sample shows roughly 250,000 clones, roughly 90% of them seen only once. Cohort allocation depended upon clinical history that participants reported. The sequence derives from a woman in her twenties or thirties with acute COVID-19. Sequencing input: PBMCs or T cells enriched from blood (not recorded which). The chain has TRBV19 and TRBJ1-1; the D gene is possibly TRBD1 (6 bases). The CDR3 reads CASRPGATEAFF. CDR3 bases: TGTGCCAGTAGGCCAGGGGCCACTGAAGCTTTCTTT.